The 23 T cell receptor beta chains reported below all come from one sample, sequenced in a study of T cells in Graves' hyperthyroidism and ophthalmopathy. TCR beta CDR3 regions were amplified from RNA transcripts. First-round RT-PCR targeting the TCR CDR3 was performed with the HTBI primer set. TCRdb called the multiplex PCR reads again in MiXCR, with one record for every CDR3 protein. The table includes about 640,000 distinct CDR3 sequences, around 20% detected once. Sequencing used blood. These receptors came from a man aged 30 to 39 with Graves' ophthalmopathy.

This clonotype was counted only a few times. The rearrangement joins TRBV24-1 to TRBJ2-5; D gene ambiguous. The CDR3 sequence is 15 residues long. Trimming took 3 bases from V and 1 from J, leaving 11 bases between them. Germline CDR1 and CDR2: KGHDR and SFDVKD. The CDR3, as DNA: TGTGCCACCAGTGATAGTGCAGTCTTCCAAGAGACCCAGTACTTC. Encoded protein: CATSDSAVFQETQYF.

The genes are TRBV14 and TRBJ1-6; 10 bases are shared with TRBD1. This CDR3 is 15 amino acids long. The V gene end was trimmed by 4 bases and the J gene end by 6 bases; junction bases not matched to a gene: 3. Per germline, CDR1 SGHDN and CDR2 FVKESK. DNA for the CDR3: TGTGCCAGCAGCCCGGGACAGGGGATTAATTCACCCCTCCACTTT. It codes for CASSPGQGINSPLHF.

This clonotype was counted only a few times. V usage is TRBV20-1 and J usage is TRBJ2-3, with TRBD2 matching 12 bases. The CDR3 contains 15 residues. Germline lookup yields CDR1 DFQATT and CDR2 SNEGSKA (reference sequence). The trim removed 8 bases at V and 2 bases at J, leaving 8 bases unmatched. This CDR3 reads CSQLGLAGFTDTQYF. The DNA for the CDR3 is TGCAGTCAACTCGGACTAGCGGGATTCACAGATACGCAGTATTTT.

This clonotype has a count of ten or more. This rearrangement joins TRBV28 to TRBJ1-1, with TRBD1 matching 12 bases. The germline V gene has CDR1 MDHEN and CDR2 SYDVKM. V was pared by 3 bases and J by 3 bases, with 11 bases of the junction left unmatched. The CDR3 runs to 18 residues. CDR3 sequence reads: CASSFPGTGGGMHTEAFF. The CDR3 DNA follows: TGTGCCAGCAGTTTCCCCGGGACAGGGGGCGGGATGCACACTGAAGCTTTCTTT.

The CDR3 reads CASSLQGGANTGELFF. CDR3 bases: TGTGCCAGCAGCCTACAAGGGGGCGCGAACACCGGGGAGCTGTTTTTT. The rearrangement links TRBV7-9 to TRBJ2-2; 7 positions match TRBD1. CDR1 and CDR2 (germline): SEHNR, FQNEAQ (reference sequence). The V and J ends lost 5 bases and 0 bases, in that order; junction bases with no gene match: 6. This CDR3 region has 16 residues.

The chain carries TRBV20-1 and TRBJ2-7; D unclear. V was cut by 0 bases and J by 3 bases, with 6 bases left in between. Germline CDR1 DFQATT, CDR2 SNEGSKA (reference sequence). This CDR3 spans 12 amino acids. CDR3 nucleotides: TGCAGTGCTAGAGATGACAACTACGAGCAGTACTTC. Translated, it gives CSARDDNYEQYF.

This chain uses TRBV6-1 with TRBJ2-7; D gene ambiguous. Germline V gives CDR1 MNHNS, CDR2 SASEGT. The V end lost 6 bases, the J end lost 4 bases, and 7 bases lay between the germline ends. The CDR3 totals 11 residues. The CDR3 protein is CASRNKYEQYF. Here the CDR3 DNA reads TGTGCCAGCAGAAACAAGTACGAGCAGTACTTC.

Many counts were recorded for this clonotype. V and J are TRBV5-1 and TRBJ2-5, with D possibly being TRBD1 (5 bases). This CDR3 comprises 14 residues. Trimming pared 0 bases from V and 5 bases from J, leaving 11 bases between. Germline V lookup: CDR1 SGHRS, CDR2 YFSETQ. The CDR3 bases are TGCGCCAGCAGCTTGGACAGGCCCGGGGAGACCCAGTACTTC. Its protein product is CASSLDRPGETQYF.

V and J are TRBV9 and TRBJ1-2; D is perhaps TRBD1 (5 bases). V dropped 7 bases and J dropped 4 bases, with 8 bases sitting between them. The CDR3 has 11 residues. Germline values: CDR1 SGDLS, CDR2 YYNGEE. The CDR3 DNA follows: TGTGCCAGCGGGGCCAGCTATGGCTACACCTTC. This gives the protein CASGASYGYTF.

CDR3: CAISPSGREAFF. Written as DNA, the CDR3 is TGTGCCATCAGCCCATCCGGGCGTGAAGCTTTCTTT. The chain uses TRBV10-3 and TRBJ1-1; the D is unclear. The germline gives CDR1 ENHRY, CDR2 SYGVKD. Trimming took 6 bases from V and 7 from J, leaving 12 bases between them. This CDR3 has 12 residues.

The V and J genes are TRBV7-9 and TRBJ2-3, with 14 positions matching TRBD2. With V trimmed by 3 bases and J by 6 bases, 11 bases remained unmatched. This CDR3 spans 18 amino acids. In germline, CDR1 is SEHNR, CDR2 FQNEAQ (reference sequence). The CDR3 here is CASSFPRGGLAGVDTQYF. The DNA of the CDR3 is TGTGCCAGCAGCTTCCCTAGGGGGGGACTAGCGGGAGTGGATACGCAGTATTTT.

This clonotype was seen ten or more times. The CDR3 DNA reads as TGTGCCAGCAGTTTCGCGGGACCGCCGAATCAGCCCCAGCATTTT. Protein sequence: CASSFAGPPNQPQHF. V usage is TRBV28 and J usage is TRBJ1-5; D is possibly TRBD1 (5 bases). Trimming left V 3 bases short and J 4 bases short, with 13 bases between. The CDR3 has 15 residues. In germline, CDR1 is MDHEN, CDR2 SYDVKM.

The chain uses TRBV10-1 and TRBJ1-1, with 7 positions matching TRBD1. The CDR3 has 12 residues. The V and J ends lost 6 bases and 8 bases, in that order; junction bases with no gene match: 6. From germline, CDR1 is WNHNN and CDR2 SYGVQD (reference sequence). In DNA, the CDR3 is TGCGCCAGCAGCAACAGGGGAATAGAAGCTTTCTTT. Its translation is CASSNRGIEAFF.

This clonotype came up a few times. The chain joins TRBV12-3 or TRBV12-4 to TRBJ2-7, with D hard to call. The V gene lost 6 bases and the J gene lost 3 bases, with 9 bases spanning the gap. The CDR3 covers 12 residues. CDR3 region: CASSGRIYEQYF. CDR3 bases: TGTGCCAGCAGCGGACGGATCTACGAGCAGTACTTC.

In this sample, this clonotype turned up many times. The chain combines TRBV12-3 or TRBV12-4 with TRBJ2-7, with 9 bases identical to TRBD1. The CDR3 is 15 amino acids. J gave up 0 bases and V 3 bases, and 3 bases lay outside the gene matches. The CDR3: CASSFGDRASYEQYF. Written as DNA, the CDR3 is TGTGCCAGCAGTTTCGGGGACAGGGCCTCCTACGAGCAGTACTTC.

The genes are TRBV20-1 and TRBJ2-1; the match to TRBD1 covers 8 bases. CDR1 and CDR2 (germline): DFQATT, SNEGSKA (reference sequence). The V and J ends lost 1 base and 10 bases, in that order; junction bases with no gene match: 9. This CDR3 spans 14 amino acids. CDR3 loop: CSARAPTGVGEQFF. In DNA, the CDR3 is TGCAGTGCTAGAGCCCCGACAGGGGTTGGGGAGCAGTTCTTC.

This clonotype showed up just a few times. The chain uses TRBV7-9 and TRBJ1-4; D is unclear. Germline-derived CDR1 and CDR2 are SEHNR and FQNEAQ (reference sequence). V lost 0 bases and J lost 10, with 15 bases in between. CDR3 length: 15 residues. The DNA of the CDR3 is TGTGCCAGCAGCTTAGCGCTTGGGTCAGAGGCAAAACTGTTTTTT. Protein product: CASSLALGSEAKLFF. Looking up the rest from reference TRBV7-9 and TRBJ1-4 gives the full variable domain: DTGVSQNPRHKITKRGQNVTFRCDPISEHNRLYWYRQTLGQGPEFLTYFQNEAQLEKSRLLSDRFSAERPKGSFSTLEIQRTEQGDSAMYLCASSLALGSEAKLFFGSGTQLSVL.

In this sample, this clonotype turned up a few times. The chain carries TRBV20-1 and TRBJ2-1; no clear D. The CDR3 is 14 amino acids. The V end was cut by 4 bases, the J end by 0 bases, with 10 bases between. From germline, CDR1 is DFQATT and CDR2 SNEGSKA (reference sequence). CDR3 DNA: TGCAGTGCTAACCAGGAGAGCTCCTACAATGAGCAGTTCTTC. This sequence encodes CSANQESSYNEQFF.

The chain combines TRBV7-2 with TRBJ2-4, with D unresolved. The CDR3 is made up of 14 amino acids. Germline CDR1 is SGHTA and CDR2 is FQGNSA. V was trimmed by 3 bases and J by 0 bases, leaving 6 bases between them. CDR3 sequence reads: CASSFGIAKNIQYF. The CDR3 DNA reads TGTGCCAGCAGCTTCGGTATAGCCAAAAACATTCAGTACTTC.

The chain uses TRBV14 and TRBJ1-6; the D is unclear. This CDR3 spans 16 amino acids. Germline CDR1 is SGHDN and CDR2 is FVKESK. V lost 5 bases and J 8 bases, leaving 19 bases between the germline ends. CDR3 amino acids: CASSNGSWYMDSPLHF. The CDR3 DNA follows: TGTGCCAGCAGCAACGGGAGTTGGTATATGGATTCACCCCTCCACTTT.

The V gene is TRBV29-1, the J gene TRBJ2-5, with unresolved D. The CDR3 length is 12 residues. Germline V gene sequence: CDR1 SQVTM, CDR2 ANQGSEA. V lost 5 bases to trimming and J lost 1 base, with 8 bases between them. In DNA form, the CDR3 reads TGCAGCGTTTCGTCAATCCAAGAGACCCAGTACTTC. Protein: CSVSSIQETQYF.

The chain employs TRBV20-1 and TRBJ2-2, with D hard to call. V lost 5 bases and J 2 bases, leaving 12 bases between the germline ends. CDR1 DFQATT and CDR2 SNEGSKA come from the germline V gene (reference sequence). The CDR3 is 14 residues long. Written as DNA, the CDR3 is TGCAGTGCTCCTATTACAGATAACACCGGGGAGCTGTTTTTT. It is translated as CSAPITDNTGELFF.

The chain combines TRBV6-5 with TRBJ2-2; tentative D call: TRBD1 (6 bases). V was cut by 2 bases and J by 7 bases, with 14 bases left in between. The germline V gene has CDR1 MNHEY and CDR2 SVGAGI. The CDR3 length is 15 residues. CDR3 residues: CASSYGTSEGGELFF. The DNA of the CDR3 is TGTGCCAGCAGTTACGGGACAAGCGAGGGCGGGGAGCTGTTTTTT.